This is a list of T cell receptor beta chains from one sample in a study of T cells after posttransplantation cyclophosphamide. The repertoire was sequenced with immunoSEQ multiplex PCR; TCRdb's copy has only in-frame clones and lacks some. The sample carries about 22,000 clones, around 90% recorded once. Sample: PBMCs, taken after an allogeneic stem cell transplant with a calcineurin inhibitor and methotrexate. The receptors originated from a female patient aged 50 to 65 who received an allogeneic stem cell transplant from an unrelated donor, was CMV-positive, and had chronic GVHD only. A subset of T cells may come from the graft donor. Both conserved end residues are trimmed from each CDR3.

cdr3_length,j_call,v_call,cdr3_aa
14,TRBJ1-1,TRBV19,ASSIDLGQKNTEAF
11,TRBJ2-1,TRBV18,ASSPPAADEQF
12,TRBJ2-7,TRBV2,ASISGTGMHEQY
11,TRBJ2-7,TRBV5-4,AVTSDRAAEQY
12,TRBJ1-1,TRBV15,ATSIPGKDTEAF
14,TRBJ1-3,TRBV5-1,ASSLDRGNAGNTIY
12,TRBJ1-1,TRBV29-1,SVEMGQGSTEAF
12,TRBJ2-7,TRBV7-8,ASSLRETSGPRN
12,TRBJ2-7,TRBV27,ASSLSPGSYEQY
13,TRBJ1-6,TRBV7-6,ASSWDSSYNSPLH
14,TRBJ2-1,TRBV5-1,ASSSPHVAGGVEQF
13,TRBJ2-7,TRBV7-3,ASSLSGDGDYEQY
13,TRBJ1-1,TRBV19,ASTTTPGGHTEAF
11,TRBJ2-1,TRBV6-5,ASKAGAVNEQF
13,TRBJ2-7,TRBV6-6,ASSYSAGASYEQY
12,TRBJ2-5,TRBV5-1,ASSSGLAGETQY
14,TRBJ1-1,TRBV15,ATSRDPLSGNTEAF
11,TRBJ2-7,TRBV19,ATSQGFSYEQY
14,TRBJ2-2,TRBV27,ASSFGLAGATGELF
13,TRBJ1-3,TRBV15,ATSRDRGSGNTIY
11,TRBJ2-2,TRBV30,AWSDPQAGELF
13,TRBJ2-4,TRBV6-4,ASSDRAGAGNIQY
11,TRBJ1-2,TRBV6-1,ASIIPGGYGYT
12,TRBJ1-1,TRBV28,ASSLISGYTEAF
11,TRBJ2-2,TRBV5-4,ASSFQRTGELF
13,TRBJ2-1,TRBV7-9,ASSSTSGREIEQF
11,TRBJ2-2,TRBV4-1,ASSRGDTGELF
13,TRBJ2-7,TRBV4-1,ASSLMQRGNYEQY
13,TRBJ2-3,TRBV5-4,ASSLSSGFRDTQY
12,TRBJ1-3,TRBV7-2,ASSRTGAGNTIY
12,TRBJ2-4,TRBV19,ASSVRGAKNIQY
9,TRBJ1-1,TRBV6-5,ASSTGWFAF
10,TRBJ1-2,TRBV27,ATLGGGLGYT
13,TRBJ2-1,TRBV4-1,ASSQPSARAPEQF
12,TRBJ1-3,TRBV18,ASSQQGTGNTIY
14,TRBJ1-3,TRBV4-2,ASSNSRDRDRNTIY
11,TRBJ1-1,TRBV30,ARYRGPGTEAF
13,TRBJ2-1,TRBV11-2,ASSLEASADNEQF
14,TRBJ1-6,TRBV5-1,ASSKTGSIENSPLH
13,TRBJ1-1,TRBV15,ATSRVGLGNTEAF
13,TRBJ2-1,TRBV28,ASSLSRWRPNEQF
10,TRBJ2-7,TRBV5-5,ASSLDRIGQY